The clone carrying this T cell receptor (beta chain) was recorded only once. The assay was immunoSEQ multiplex PCR, and TCRdb's table has in-frame clones only and misses some. The sample includes hundreds of thousands of clones, around 92% of them seen just once. Positive CCR7 selection of CD45RO-negative cells yielded the naive CD8 cells, and terminally differentiated effector memory CD45RA+ cells were excluded. This record comes from a study of shared clonotypes between healthy human individuals. There are 10 residues in the CDR3. The V gene lost 1 base and the J gene lost 12 bases, with 6 bases spanning the gap. CDR1 and CDR2 from the germline V gene are SEHNR and FQNEAQ (reference sequence).

The clonotype originates from a man aged 25-40 years in good health. Sequencing was done on a sample of naive CD8+ T cells sorted from blood. The chain recombines TRBV7-9 with TRBJ1-2; possible D gene TRBD1, 5 bases. The CDR3 DNA is TGTGCCAGCAGCTTAGTCAGGGACACCTTC. Protein product: CASSLVRDTF.